This TCR beta chain appears in the sequencing data of a study of shared clonotypes between healthy human individuals. Germline V gene sequence: CDR1 LNHDA, CDR2 SQIVND (reference sequence). This CDR3 comprises 17 residues. V lost 5 bases to trimming and J lost 0 bases; unmatched junction nucleotides: 7. The repertoire was sequenced with immunoSEQ multiplex PCR; TCRdb's copy has only in-frame clones and lacks some. The sample yields under 600,000 clones, 95% to 97% seen once. The genes are TRBV19 and TRBJ2-1, with 10 bases lining up with TRBD2. This TCR came from a woman under 40 in good health. What was sequenced was naive CD4+ T cells sorted from blood. The subset is: CD45RA+ positively selected. For the CDR3, the DNA is TGTGCCAGTAGTGCGAATCTAGCGGGGGTCTCCTACAATGAGCAGTTCTTC. Protein sequence: CASSANLAGVSYNEQFF. The full variable domain, rest sourced from reference TRBV19 and TRBJ2-1, is DGGITQSPKYLFRKEGQNVTLSCEQNLNHDAMYWYRQDPGQGLRLIYYSQIVNDFQKGDIAEGYSVSREKKESFPLTVTSAQKNPTAFYLCASSANLAGVSYNEQFFGPGTRLTVL.